This T cell receptor (beta chain) appears in the sequencing data of a study of cytomegalovirus exposure and HLA in healthy donors. Study summary: Clustering assigned around 77% of the roughly 380 genotyped donors to the Caucasian-associated ancestry cluster. Study-wide results and limits: It was likely that a cluster of highly shared sequence variants was a sequencing artifact. Earlier findings revealed that most TCR beta V segments proved productive either about 87% or about 30% of the time.

The CDR3 covers 16 residues. Trimming cost V 4 bases and J 2 bases; bases outside gene matches: 3. Germline values: CDR1 SGHRS, CDR2 YFSETQ. Regarding donors, all were healthy bone marrow donors. Notes on this clone: Its target is unknown.

The primer mix had 60 Vbeta and 13 Jbeta primers. TCRdb's copy holds only in-frame clones and misses some; the assay was immunoSEQ multiplex PCR. Found here are roughly 130,000 clones, approximately 70% of them singletons; the top ten hold roughly 1.4%. This TCR derives from a man in his late teens or twenties in good health and CMV-seronegative. Sequencing input: PBMCs. V is TRBV5-1 and J is TRBJ2-2; 12 bases are shared with TRBD2. In nucleotides, the CDR3 is TGCGCCAGCAGCAAACTAGCGGGGGGTAACACCGGGGAGCTGTTTTTT. Encoded protein: CASSKLAGGNTGELFF.